This TCR beta chain comes out of a study of identical twins (dated by TCRdb to the mid-2010s). Background for the entire study: To test whether fetal clonotypes persist, this study deep-sequenced TCR alpha and beta repertoires from monozygotic twins, from unrelated adults of various ages, and from cord blood. To rule out contamination, the twin experiments were replicated at different times with different library preparation protocols.

Findings and caveats that apply to the study as a whole: Fewer insertions were carried by abundant cord blood beta clonotypes; a weaker similar trend was observed in young adult naive repertoires, while no such trend was observed in memory repertoires. Recombination models systematically underestimated out-of-frame TCR alpha sharing in monozygotic twins but agreed with sharing between unrelated individuals. Zero-insertion analyses could be partly confounded by invariant T cells such as MAIT and iNKT, though diverse VJ usage argued against such confounding for most clonotypes. In beta out-of-frame sequences, excess twin sharing was weaker, because having fewer shared sequences lowered the signal-to-noise ratio. Because the same donors could not be followed over many years, the conclusions depended on cross-sectional statistical analysis. Compared with coincidental sharing between unrelated individuals, an excess of low generation-probability sequences was observed among out-of-frame TCR alpha sequences shared between twins.

All donors were healthy Caucasians. Three pairs of female monozygotic twins, all aged roughly 18 to 30 years, made up the twin cohort. Peripheral blood mononuclear cells were used as the source from which RNA for TCR libraries was isolated. To prepare the library, 5' RACE was applied. The instrument was an Illumina HiSeq 2000. A universal primer binding site was added through template switching, and the final cDNA carried a unique molecular identifier so that TCR cDNA molecules could be counted accurately. First-strand cDNA for TCR alpha and beta chains was synthesized from specific primers in the conserved constant-segment region. To control for contamination, each cDNA library was double barcoded with a SMART-Mk sample barcode plus Illumina barcodes. Two successive PCR steps introduced TruSeq adapter sequences along with Illumina sample barcodes. Sequencing of the TCR alpha and beta cDNA libraries was done on the Illumina HiSeq platform using custom primers. As for the authors' bioinformatics: MiGEC processed the raw reads to extract unique molecular identifiers, while MiXCR was used to determine the CDR3 positions. Recombination models were inferred per individual with the repgenHMM and IGoR tools using an EM algorithm. Shared clonotypes were analyzed with the tcR package in R, and sharing was normalized by the product of cloneset sizes. To study raw recombination free of thymic and clonal selection effects, out-of-frame nonproductive sequences were analyzed. The raw public data were reprocessed by TCRdb itself: fastp quality trimming at Q25, MiXCR clonotype calling, in-frame beta chains only. Duplicate CDR3 protein sequences are folded into a single record with the most common DNA and genes. TCRdb's processing, not the study's, gives the V and J calls here. For this sample the table gives fewer than 900,000 distinct CDR3 sequences, of which approximately 21% were detected only once. Approximately 4.5% of the sample rests with the top ten.

Comment on this clonotype: The antigen this receptor binds is unknown. Per-nucleotide qualities are absent, and no much larger clonotype sits a single base away.

V loses 5 bases, J loses 0 bases, and the germline ends lie 12 bases apart. From the germline V gene, CDR1 is SGHDT and CDR2 is YYEEEE. The cysteine opens and the phenylalanine closes a CDR3 of 15 amino acids. Only the CDR3 region is kept as DNA, spanning 45 bases read in frame from base 1. This same sample was also part of a study on T cells expressing NK-cell markers. The second study, in turn, reports: Under 10 donors provided sorted CD3+CD56+NKG2C+, CD3+CD56+NKG2C- and CD3+CD56-NKG2C+ T-cell subsets, whose TCR beta-chain repertoires were profiled. Seven of the eight sequenced donors were HCMV-seropositive and one was HCMV-seronegative. In several experiments an anti-gammadeltaTCR antibody was added to restrict sorting to alphabetaTCR-expressing T cells. In five to seven donors, the dominant CD3+CD56+NKG2C+ clonotypes were found to rank among the top 10 CD8+ clonotypes and to make up about 1.0-7.0% of CD8+ T cells. Those dominant clonotypes were again the most abundant among CD3+CD56-NKG2C+ cells in a handful of donors, at roughly 25-65%. It remained unclear whether the expanded NKG2C-expressing T cell clones were specific for HCMV antigens. All eight donors whose samples were sequenced were randomly selected healthy volunteers, three of them men and five women. A commercial ELISA kit detecting HCMV-specific IgG in serum was used to determine HCMV serostatus. For a handful of donors, bulk peripheral blood T-cell repertoires were additionally sequenced from unsorted PBMC. MIGEC was used to demultiplex reads and group the reads by UMI, and MiTCR was used to assemble and quantify clonotypes. To exclude erroneous sequences, only TCR cDNA sequences supported by at least two reads were retained. The tcR package was used for downstream repertoire analysis, and clonotypes were matched between fractions using CDR3 nucleotide sequence together with V segment. VDJmatch was used to annotate antigen specificity against VDJdb, with one amino acid substitution in CDR3 allowed.

The rearranged chain carries TRBV5-6 and TRBJ2-4; the D gene remains uncertain. This sequence originates from a woman between 18 and 30 years old in good health. What was sequenced was PBMCs. The CDR3 region reads CASSFRGVAKNIQYF. The bases read TGTGCCAGCAGTTTTCGTGGGGTAGCCAAAAACATTCAGTACTTC.